Below, 7 T cell receptor beta chains from the same sample are listed, as sequenced in a study of blood T cell repertoires in COVID-19. The repertoire was sequenced with immunoSEQ multiplex PCR; TCRdb's copy has only in-frame clones and lacks some. The sample carries around 48,000 clones, around nine tenths recorded once. The sample consisted of peripheral blood. The receptor set was obtained from a man between 60 and 75 years old with active or convalescent COVID-19.

The chain employs TRBV7-9 and TRBJ2-1, with a tentative D call TRBD2 (7 bases). Germline lookup yields CDR1 SEHNR and CDR2 FQNEAQ (reference sequence). V was clipped by 0 bases and J by 8 bases, with 11 bases between them. This CDR3 region has 14 residues. The CDR3 region has the DNA TGTGCCAGCAGCTTAGCGGGCGGGGGCTATGAGCAGTTCTTC. It translates to CASSLAGGGYEQFF.

The chain carries TRBV2 and TRBJ1-2; D perhaps matches TRBD1 (5 bases). V lost 4 bases, J lost 2 bases, and 5 bases lay in between. The CDR3 sequence is 12 residues long. Germline V gene sequence: CDR1 SNHLY, CDR2 FYNNEI. This CDR3 reads CASSGQNYGYTF. The CDR3 DNA reads TGTGCCAGCAGTGGACAGAACTATGGCTACACCTTC.

In DNA form, the CDR3 reads TGTGCCAGCAGCCAATTCGGGGTTTACTACGAGCAGTACTTC. This encodes CASSQFGVYYEQYF. The gene calls are TRBV3-1 (or the pseudogene TRBV3-2) and TRBJ2-7; a weak D match, TRBD2 (5 bases). This CDR3 has 14 amino acids. CDR1 is LGHDT, CDR2 YNNKEL, per germline (reference sequence). Trimming cost V 2 bases and J 3 bases, with 11 bases left between them.

The V and J genes are TRBV18 and TRBJ1-1; TRBD1 might be the D (5 bases). Trimming took 1 base from V and 0 from J, leaving 9 bases between them. The CDR3 contains 15 residues. Germline assignment: CDR1 KGHSH and CDR2 LQKENI. This CDR3 reads CASSPRAQVNTEAFF. The CDR3 DNA reads TGTGCCAGCTCACCACGGGCACAGGTGAACACTGAAGCTTTCTTT.

This sequence joins TRBV18 and TRBJ1-5; TRBD1 aligns across 7 bases. The V gene end was trimmed by 3 bases and the J gene end by 7 bases; junction bases not matched to a gene: 6. Germline CDR1 reads KGHSH; CDR2 reads LQKENI. The CDR3 consists of 14 residues. The DNA for the CDR3 is TGTGCCAGCTCACCCGACAGGGTTGGGCAGCCCCAGCATTTT. It specifies CASSPDRVGQPQHF.

The chain recombines TRBV11-2 with TRBJ1-1; 11 nucleotides agree with TRBD1. From germline, CDR1 is SGHAT and CDR2 FQNNGV. The CDR3 sequence is 19 residues long. Trimming cost V 3 bases and J 4 bases; bases outside gene matches: 16. CDR3 in DNA: TGTGCCAGCAGCTTCCGGGACAGGGGGGTCACAGGTCGCGGCACTGAAGCTTTCTTT. This sequence encodes CASSFRDRGVTGRGTEAFF.

The rearrangement links TRBV6-6 to TRBJ2-1, with TRBD1 as a possible D gene (6 bases). Germline lookup yields CDR1 MNHNY and CDR2 SVGAGI (reference sequence). The CDR3 runs 14 residues. V gave up 6 bases and J gave up 7 bases, with 16 bases separating them. The chain's CDR3 is CASSVLNRVNEQFF. CDR3 in DNA: TGTGCCAGCAGCGTACTAAACAGGGTAAATGAGCAGTTCTTC.